These 8 T cell receptor beta chains were sequenced from one sample in a study of spatial heterogeneity in lung cancer. TCRdb called the 5' RACE reads again in MiXCR, with one record for every CDR3 protein. The sample lists tens of thousands of distinct CDR3 sequences; 7.5% to 8% were seen once. Regarding time point: sample taken at primary tumor resection. The input material, whole RNA from tumor, nontumor lung or frozen PBMC, was sequenced unsorted. This sample comprised PBMCs, obtained at surgery. These receptors came from a male donor with early-stage non-small cell lung cancer.

This clonotype was seen ten or more times. The V call is TRBV7-3, the J call TRBJ2-3; 11 bases match TRBD2. The CDR3 covers 18 residues. Unmatched junction bases numbered 15, after V lost 5 bases and J lost 5 bases. The germline V gene has CDR1 SGHTA and CDR2 FQGTGA. CDR3 loop: CASSPGWTSGLAGDTQYF. The CDR3 DNA reads TGTGCCAGCAGCCCAGGATGGACGAGCGGACTAGCGGGAGATACGCAGTATTTT. The complete variable domain, with remaining parts taken from reference TRBV7-3 and TRBJ2-3, reads GAGVSQTPSNKVTEKGKYVELRCDPISGHTALYWYRQSLGQGPEFLIYFQGTGAADDSGLPNDRFFAVRPEGSVSTLKIQRTERGDSAVYLCASSPGWTSGLAGDTQYFGPGTRLTVL.

This clonotype was found a few times. In DNA, the CDR3 is TGTGCCAGCAGCTTTCTTAGCGGGGGGCGTTACGAGCAGTACTTC. It translates to CASSFLSGGRYEQYF. The chain employs TRBV7-2 and TRBJ2-7; TRBD2 aligns across 10 bases. J lost 4 bases, V lost 3 bases, and 6 bases had no gene match. The CDR3 is 15 residues long. Germline V gene data show CDR1 as SGHTA and CDR2 as FQGNSA. The full variable domain, rest sourced from reference TRBV7-2 and TRBJ2-7, is GAGVSQSPSNKVTEKGKDVELRCDPISGHTALYWYRQSLGQGLEFLIYFQGNSAPDKSGLPSDRFSAERTGGSVSTLTIQRTQQEDSAVYLCASSFLSGGRYEQYFGPGTRLTVT.

In this sample, this clonotype turned up many times. This chain links TRBV27 with TRBJ2-7, with D perhaps TRBD1 (6 bases). The CDR3 loop spans 14 amino acids. CDR1 and CDR2 (germline): MNHEY, SMNVEV (reference sequence). V lost 8 bases, J lost 2 bases, and 16 bases lay in between. CDR3 protein: CASCSRGGAYEQYF. The DNA of the CDR3 is TGTGCCAGCTGTTCCAGAGGGGGAGCCTACGAGCAGTACTTC.

This clonotype was seen at least ten times. This rearrangement joins TRBV29-1 to TRBJ2-6; weak D call: TRBD1 (5 bases). Trimming pared 4 bases from V and 3 bases from J, leaving 10 bases between. From germline, CDR1 is SQVTM and CDR2 ANQGSEA. The CDR3 covers 14 residues. The CDR3 DNA is TGCAGCGTTGGTCGCCAGGGTGGGGCCAACGTCCTGACTTTC. It is translated as CSVGRQGGANVLTF.

This clonotype has a count of ten or more. The CDR3 here is CASSRFGKDEQYV. CDR3 sequence (DNA): TGTGCCAGCAGCCGCTTTGGAAAAGACGAGCAGTACGTC. The chain recombines TRBV7-9 with TRBJ2-7; no clear D. The CDR3 covers 13 residues. Germline assignment: CDR1 SEHNR and CDR2 FQNEAQ (reference sequence). With 5 bases removed from V and 5 bases from J, the gap between germline ends came to 13 bases.

This clonotype has only a few counts. The chain uses TRBV28 and TRBJ2-1; no firm D call. CDR3 length: 11 residues. Trimming took 5 bases from V and 7 from J, leaving 6 bases between them. From germline, CDR1 is MDHEN and CDR2 SYDVKM. CDR3 DNA: TGTGCCAGCAGTATCATTAATGAGCAGTTCTTC. Protein sequence: CASSIINEQFF. Drawing the rest from reference TRBV28 and TRBJ2-1, the complete variable domain is DVKVTQSSRYLVKRTGEKVFLECVQDMDHENMFWYRQDPGLGLRLIYFSYDVKMKEKGDIPEGYSVSREKKERFSLILESASTNQTSMYLCASSIINEQFFGPGTRLTVL.

The rearrangement joins TRBV4-2 to TRBJ2-1; 12 bases fit TRBD2. Germline trimming cut 1 base from V and 12 bases from J; bases unmatched to any gene: 7. Germline V gives CDR1 LGHNA, CDR2 YNFKEQ. This CDR3 region has 15 residues. Here the CDR3 DNA reads TGTGCCAGCAGCCAAGGAAGGACTAGCGGGGTCGGGCAGTTCTTC. It is translated as CASSQGRTSGVGQFF.

V is TRBV5-1 and J is TRBJ2-1, with 7 bases identical to TRBD1. The CDR3 is 15 residues long. In germline, CDR1 is SGHRS, CDR2 YFSETQ. V was pared by 4 bases and J by 6 bases, with 10 bases of the junction left unmatched. The CDR3 DNA reads as TGCGCCAGCAGCCCCCCCGGGGCAGGGGGCAATGAGCAGTTCTTC. Protein: CASSPPGAGGNEQFF. The whole variable domain, filled in from reference TRBV5-1 and TRBJ2-1, reads KAGVTQTPRYLIKTRGQQVTLSCSPISGHRSVSWYQQTPGQGLQFLFEYFSETQRNKGNFPGRFSGRQFSNSRSEMNVSTLELGDSALYLCASSPPGAGGNEQFFGPGTRLTVL.